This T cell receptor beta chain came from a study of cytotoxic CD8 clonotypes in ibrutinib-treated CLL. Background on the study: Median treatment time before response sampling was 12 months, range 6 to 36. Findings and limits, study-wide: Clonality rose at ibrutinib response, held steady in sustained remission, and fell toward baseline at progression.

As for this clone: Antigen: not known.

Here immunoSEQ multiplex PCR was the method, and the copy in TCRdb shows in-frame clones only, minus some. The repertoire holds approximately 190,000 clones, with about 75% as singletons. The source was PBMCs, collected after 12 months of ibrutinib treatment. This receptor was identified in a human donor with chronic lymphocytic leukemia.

This CDR3 reads CASSVDGQPTNYGYTF. The CDR3 coding sequence is TGTGCCAGCAGCGTAGATGGGCAGCCTACTAACTATGGCTACACCTTC. This chain connects TRBV9 to TRBJ1-2; D is uncertain. This CDR3 comprises 16 residues. Trimming took 0 bases from V and 0 from J, leaving 12 bases between them. Looked up from germline, CDR1 is SGDLS and CDR2 is YYNGEE.